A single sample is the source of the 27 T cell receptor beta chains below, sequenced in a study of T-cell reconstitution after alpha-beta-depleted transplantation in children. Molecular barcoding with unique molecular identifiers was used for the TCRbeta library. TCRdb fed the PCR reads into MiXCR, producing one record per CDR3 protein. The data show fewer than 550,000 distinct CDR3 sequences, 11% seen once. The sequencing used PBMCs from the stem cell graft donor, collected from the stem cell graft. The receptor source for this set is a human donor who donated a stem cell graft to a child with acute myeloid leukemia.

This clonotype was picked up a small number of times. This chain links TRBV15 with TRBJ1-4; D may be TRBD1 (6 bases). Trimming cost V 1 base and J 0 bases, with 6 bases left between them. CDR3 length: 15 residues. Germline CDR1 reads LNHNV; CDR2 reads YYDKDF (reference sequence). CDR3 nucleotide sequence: TGTGCCACCAGCAGAGGGACAGCAACTAATGAAAAACTGTTTTTT. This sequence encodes CATSRGTATNEKLFF. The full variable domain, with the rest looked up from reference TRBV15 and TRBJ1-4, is DAMVIQNPRYQVTQFGKPVTLSCSQTLNHNVMYWYQQKSSQAPKLLFHYYDKDFNNEADTPDNFQSRRPNTSFCFLDIRSPGLGDTAMYLCATSRGTATNEKLFFGSGTQLSVL.

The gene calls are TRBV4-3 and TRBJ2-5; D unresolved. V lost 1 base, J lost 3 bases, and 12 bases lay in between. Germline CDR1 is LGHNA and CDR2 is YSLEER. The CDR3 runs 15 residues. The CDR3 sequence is CASSQGSAAKETQYF. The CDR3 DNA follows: TGCGCCAGCAGCCAAGGATCTGCGGCCAAAGAGACCCAGTACTTC.

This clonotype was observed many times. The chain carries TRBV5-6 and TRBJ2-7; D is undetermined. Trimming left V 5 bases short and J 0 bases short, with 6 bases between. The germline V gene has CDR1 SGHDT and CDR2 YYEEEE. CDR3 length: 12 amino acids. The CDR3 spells CASSDTSYEQYF. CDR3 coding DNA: TGTGCCAGCAGTGACACCTCCTACGAGCAGTACTTC.

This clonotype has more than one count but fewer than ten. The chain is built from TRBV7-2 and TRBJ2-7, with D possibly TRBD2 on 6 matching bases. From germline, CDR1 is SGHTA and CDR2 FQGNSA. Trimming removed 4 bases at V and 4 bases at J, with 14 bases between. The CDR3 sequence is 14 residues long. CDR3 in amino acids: CASSWNGGGYEQYF. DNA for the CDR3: TGTGCCAGCAGCTGGAACGGGGGTGGTTACGAGCAGTACTTC.

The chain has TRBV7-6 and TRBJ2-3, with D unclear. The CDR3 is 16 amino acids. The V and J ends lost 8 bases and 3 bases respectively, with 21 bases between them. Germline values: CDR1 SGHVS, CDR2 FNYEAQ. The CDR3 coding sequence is TGTGCCAGCGGTACAAAAGCCGATACTTTTACAGATACGCAGTATTTT. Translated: CASGTKADTFTDTQYF. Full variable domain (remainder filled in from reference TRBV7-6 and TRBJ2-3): GAGVSQSPRYKVTKRGQDVALRCDPISGHVSLYWYRQALGQGPEFLTYFNYEAQQDKSGLPNDRFSAERPEGSISTLTIQRTEQRDSAMYRCASGTKADTFTDTQYFGPGTRLTVL.

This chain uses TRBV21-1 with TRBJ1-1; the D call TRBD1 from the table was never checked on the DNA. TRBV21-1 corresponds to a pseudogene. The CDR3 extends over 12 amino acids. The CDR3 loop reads CASSLDRTEAFF. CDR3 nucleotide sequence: TGTGCCAGCAGTCTCGACAGAACTGAAGCTTTCTTT.

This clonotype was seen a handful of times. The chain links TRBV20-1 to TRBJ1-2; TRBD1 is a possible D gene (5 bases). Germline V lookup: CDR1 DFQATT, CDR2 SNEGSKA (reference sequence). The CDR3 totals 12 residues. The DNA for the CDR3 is TGCAGCGCGCTCCCCCTAGGGGCTGGCTACACCTTC. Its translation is CSALPLGAGYTF.

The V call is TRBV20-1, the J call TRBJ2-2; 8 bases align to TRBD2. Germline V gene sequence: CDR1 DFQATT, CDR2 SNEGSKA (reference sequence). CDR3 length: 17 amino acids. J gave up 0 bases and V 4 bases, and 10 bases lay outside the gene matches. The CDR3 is CSATPLGLAANTGELFF. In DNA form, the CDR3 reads TGCAGTGCTACACCCCTAGGACTAGCAGCGAACACCGGGGAGCTGTTTTTT.

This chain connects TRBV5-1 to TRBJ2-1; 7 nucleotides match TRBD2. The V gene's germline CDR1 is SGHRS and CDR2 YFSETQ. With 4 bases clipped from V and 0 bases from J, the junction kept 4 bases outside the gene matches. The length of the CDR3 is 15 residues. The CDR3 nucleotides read TGCGCCAGCAGCATATTAGCGGGCTCCTACAATGAGCAGTTCTTC. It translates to CASSILAGSYNEQFF.

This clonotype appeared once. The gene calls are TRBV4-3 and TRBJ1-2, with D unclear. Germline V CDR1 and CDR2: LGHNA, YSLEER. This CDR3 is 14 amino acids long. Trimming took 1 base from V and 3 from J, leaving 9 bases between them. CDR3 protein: CASSQVDRDYGYTF. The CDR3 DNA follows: TGCGCCAGCAGCCAAGTGGACCGCGACTATGGCTACACCTTC.

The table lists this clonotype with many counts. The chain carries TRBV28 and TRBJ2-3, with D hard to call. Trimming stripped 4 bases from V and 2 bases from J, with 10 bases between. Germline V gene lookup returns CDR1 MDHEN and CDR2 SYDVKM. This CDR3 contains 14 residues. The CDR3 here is CASSSGLHTDTQYF. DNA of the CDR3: TGTGCCAGCAGTTCCGGGCTTCACACAGATACGCAGTATTTT.

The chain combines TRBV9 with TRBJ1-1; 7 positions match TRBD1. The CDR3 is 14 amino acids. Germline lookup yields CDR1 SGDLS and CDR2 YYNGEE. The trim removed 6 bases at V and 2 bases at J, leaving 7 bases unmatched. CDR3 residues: CASTAGGGNTEAFF. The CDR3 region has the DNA TGTGCCAGCACTGCAGGGGGGGGAAACACTGAAGCTTTCTTT.

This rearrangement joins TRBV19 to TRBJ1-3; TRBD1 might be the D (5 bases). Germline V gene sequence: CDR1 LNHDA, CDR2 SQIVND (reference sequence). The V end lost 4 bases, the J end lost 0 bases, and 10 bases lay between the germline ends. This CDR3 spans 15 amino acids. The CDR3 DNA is TGTGCCAGTAGTACCGACGGACACTCTGGAAACACCATATATTTT. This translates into CASSTDGHSGNTIYF.

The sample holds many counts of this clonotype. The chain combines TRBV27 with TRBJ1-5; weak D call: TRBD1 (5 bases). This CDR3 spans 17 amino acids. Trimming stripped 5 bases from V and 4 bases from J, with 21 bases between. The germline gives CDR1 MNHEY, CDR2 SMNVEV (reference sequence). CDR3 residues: CASSPRPREEPNQPQHF. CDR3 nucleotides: TGTGCCAGCAGTCCGCGCCCCAGGGAGGAACCTAATCAGCCCCAGCATTTT.

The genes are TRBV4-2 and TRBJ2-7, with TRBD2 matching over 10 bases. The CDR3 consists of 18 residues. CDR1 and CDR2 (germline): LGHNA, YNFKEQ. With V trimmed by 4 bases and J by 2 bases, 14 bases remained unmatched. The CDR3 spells CASSLYRIGLAAPYEQYF. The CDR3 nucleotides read TGTGCCAGCAGCCTATACAGAATCGGACTAGCGGCGCCCTACGAGCAGTACTTC.

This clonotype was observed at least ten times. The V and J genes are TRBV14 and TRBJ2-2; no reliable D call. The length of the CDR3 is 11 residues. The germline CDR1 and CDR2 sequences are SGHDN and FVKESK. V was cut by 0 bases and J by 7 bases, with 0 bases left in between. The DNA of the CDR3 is TGTGCCAGCAGCCAAGACGGGGAGCTGTTTTTT. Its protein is CASSQDGELFF. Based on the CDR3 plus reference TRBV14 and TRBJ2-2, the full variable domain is EAGVTQFPSHSVIEKGQTVTLRCDPISGHDNLYWYRRVMGKEIKFLLHFVKESKQDESGMPNNRFLAERTGGTYSTLKVQPAELEDSGVYFCASSQDGELFFGEGSRLTVL.

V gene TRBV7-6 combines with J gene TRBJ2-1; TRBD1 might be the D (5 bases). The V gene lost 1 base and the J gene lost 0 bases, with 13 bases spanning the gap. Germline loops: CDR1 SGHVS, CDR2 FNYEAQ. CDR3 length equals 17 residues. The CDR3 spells CASSLGGRTTSYNEQFF. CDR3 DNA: TGTGCCAGCAGCTTAGGGGGCCGCACAACCTCCTACAATGAGCAGTTCTTC.

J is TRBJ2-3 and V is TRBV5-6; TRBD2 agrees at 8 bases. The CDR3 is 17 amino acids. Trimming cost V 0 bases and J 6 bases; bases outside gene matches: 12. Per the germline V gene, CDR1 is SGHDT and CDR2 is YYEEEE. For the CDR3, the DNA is TGTGCCAGCAGCTTGGCAGCGGGAGATGATCTCCTCGATACGCAGTATTTT. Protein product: CASSLAAGDDLLDTQYF. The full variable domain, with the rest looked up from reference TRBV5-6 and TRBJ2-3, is DAGVTQSPTHLIKTRGQQVTLRCSPKSGHDTVSWYQQALGQGPQFIFQYYEEEERQRGNFPDRFSGHQFPNYSSELNVNALLLGDSALYLCASSLAAGDDLLDTQYFGPGTRLTVL.

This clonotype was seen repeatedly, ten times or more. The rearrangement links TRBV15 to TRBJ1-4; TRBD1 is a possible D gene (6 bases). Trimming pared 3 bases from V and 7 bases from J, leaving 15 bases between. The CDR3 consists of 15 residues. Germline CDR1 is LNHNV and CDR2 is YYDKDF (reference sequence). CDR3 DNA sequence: TGTGCCACCAGCAGTGTCCGGGGGCAGGGTGAAAAACTGTTTTTT. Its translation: CATSSVRGQGEKLFF.

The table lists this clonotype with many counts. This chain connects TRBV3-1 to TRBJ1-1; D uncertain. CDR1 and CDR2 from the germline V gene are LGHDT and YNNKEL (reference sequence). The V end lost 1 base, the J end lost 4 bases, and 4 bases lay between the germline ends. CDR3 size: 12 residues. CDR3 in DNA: TGTGCCAGCAGCCAAGGGGGCACTGAAGCTTTCTTT. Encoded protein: CASSQGGTEAFF. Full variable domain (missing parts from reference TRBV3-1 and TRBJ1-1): DTAVSQTPKYLVTQMGNDKSIKCEQNLGHDTMYWYKQDSKKFLKIMFSYNNKELIINETVPNRFSPKSPDKAHLNLHINSLELGDSAVYFCASSQGGTEAFFGQGTRLTVV.

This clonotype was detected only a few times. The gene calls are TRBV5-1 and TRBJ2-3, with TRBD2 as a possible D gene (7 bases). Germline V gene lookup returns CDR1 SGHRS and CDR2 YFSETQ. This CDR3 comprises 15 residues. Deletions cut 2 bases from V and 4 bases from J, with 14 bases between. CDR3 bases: TGCGCCAGCAGCTTCGTGGGCGGGGGCGCAGATACGCAGTATTTT. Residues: CASSFVGGGADTQYF.

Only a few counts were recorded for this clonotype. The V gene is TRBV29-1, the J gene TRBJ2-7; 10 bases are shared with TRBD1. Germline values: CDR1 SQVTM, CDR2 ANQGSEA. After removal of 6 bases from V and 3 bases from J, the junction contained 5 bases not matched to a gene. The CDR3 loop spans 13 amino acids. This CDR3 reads CSVPGQGFYEQYF. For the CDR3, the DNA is TGCAGCGTCCCGGGACAGGGGTTCTACGAGCAGTACTTC.

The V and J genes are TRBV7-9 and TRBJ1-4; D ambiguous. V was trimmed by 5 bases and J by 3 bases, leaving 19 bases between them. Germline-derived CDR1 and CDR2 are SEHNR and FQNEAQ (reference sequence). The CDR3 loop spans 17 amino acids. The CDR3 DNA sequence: TGTGCCAGCAGCCCACAAGGGTCATACGCAGCTAATGAAAAACTGTTTTTT. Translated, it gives CASSPQGSYAANEKLFF.

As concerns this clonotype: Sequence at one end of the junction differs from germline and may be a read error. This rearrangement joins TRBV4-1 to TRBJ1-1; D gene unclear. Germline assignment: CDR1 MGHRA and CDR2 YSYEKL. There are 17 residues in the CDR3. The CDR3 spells CASSQDLSRAQNTEAFF. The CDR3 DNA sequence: TGCGCCAGCAGCCAAGATTTGTCACGGGCCCAGAACACTGAAGCTTTCTTC.

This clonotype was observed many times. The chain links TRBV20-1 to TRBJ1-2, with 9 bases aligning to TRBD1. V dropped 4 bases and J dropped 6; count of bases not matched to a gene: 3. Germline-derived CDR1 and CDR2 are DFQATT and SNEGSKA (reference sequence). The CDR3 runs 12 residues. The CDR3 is CSAIQGADGYTF. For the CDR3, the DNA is TGCAGTGCTATACAGGGGGCGGATGGCTACACCTTC.

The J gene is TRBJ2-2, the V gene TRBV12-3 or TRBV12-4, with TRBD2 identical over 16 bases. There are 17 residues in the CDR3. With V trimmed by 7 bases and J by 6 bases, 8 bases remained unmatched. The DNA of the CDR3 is TGTGCCAGCATGAATCCGGGACTAGCGGGGGGGCCCGGGGAGCTGTTTTTT. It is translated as CASMNPGLAGGPGELFF.

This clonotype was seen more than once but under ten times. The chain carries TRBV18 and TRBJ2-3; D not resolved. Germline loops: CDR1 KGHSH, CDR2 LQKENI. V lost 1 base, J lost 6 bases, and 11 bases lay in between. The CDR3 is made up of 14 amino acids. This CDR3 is CASSPQGIGDTQYF. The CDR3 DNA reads TGTGCCAGCTCACCACAAGGGATCGGGGATACGCAGTATTTT.